This T cell receptor beta chain was profiled in a study of T cell responses to AZD1222 COVID-19 vaccine. Regarding the study as a whole: Per reports, nearly half of all spike-specific TCRs target regions that are unmutated in variants.

In its sample, this clone was seen once. Its antigen is not known. One junction end disagrees with the germline gene, perhaps due to a read error. This table comes from immunoSEQ multiplex PCR, and its TCRdb copy is limited to in-frame clones, with some not included. The sample lists 99,000 or so clones; around 89% were seen once. CDR3 length: 14 amino acids. Per germline, CDR1 SQVTM and CDR2 ANQGSEA. The receptor's source is an adult in good health. The gene calls are TRBV29-1 and TRBJ1-4; perhaps TRBD1 as D (6 bases). Source: peripheral blood, taken on day 0 of AZD1222 vaccination. This chain's CDR3 is CSVKEGATNEKLFF. CDR3 nucleotides: TGCAGCGTTAAAGAGGGGGCAACTAATGAAAAACTGTTTTTT.